This T cell receptor (beta chain) is from a study of T cells in Graves' hyperthyroidism and ophthalmopathy. This clonotype was seen repeatedly, ten times or more. Its target is not known. Uncontrolled infection, other autoimmune disease, pregnancy and lactation each barred patients from inclusion. Template material for amplifying TCR beta CDR3 regions consisted of RNA transcripts. Carried out on the TCR CDR3, a first-round RT-PCR used the HTBI primer set. In TCRdb, the multiplex PCR reads were re-called with MiXCR into one record per CDR3 protein. The sample lists 600,000 or so distinct CDR3 sequences; 15% to 20% were seen once. The CDR3 loop spans 14 amino acids. The V gene's germline CDR1 is MDHEN and CDR2 SYDVKM. V was pared by 3 bases and J by 6 bases, with 5 bases of the junction left unmatched. Study findings and constraints: Model predictions of ophthalmopathy came a median approximately 6.5 months before onset. Ophthalmopathy was distinguished from stable hyperthyroidism by 13 V-J signatures.

V gene TRBV28 combines with J gene TRBJ2-1; TRBD2 agrees at 7 bases. The TCR comes from a woman aged 25 to 45 with Graves' hyperthyroidism. Sequenced: blood. The CDR3 DNA reads TGTGCCAGCAGTTTGCGGGAGAGGGGCAATGAGCAGTTCTTC. As protein: CASSLRERGNEQFF. Together with reference TRBV28 and TRBJ2-1, the CDR3 gives the full variable domain: DVKVTQSSRYLVKRTGEKVFLECVQDMDHENMFWYRQDPGLGLRLIYFSYDVKMKEKGDIPEGYSVSREKKERFSLILESASTNQTSMYLCASSLRERGNEQFFGPGTRLTVL.